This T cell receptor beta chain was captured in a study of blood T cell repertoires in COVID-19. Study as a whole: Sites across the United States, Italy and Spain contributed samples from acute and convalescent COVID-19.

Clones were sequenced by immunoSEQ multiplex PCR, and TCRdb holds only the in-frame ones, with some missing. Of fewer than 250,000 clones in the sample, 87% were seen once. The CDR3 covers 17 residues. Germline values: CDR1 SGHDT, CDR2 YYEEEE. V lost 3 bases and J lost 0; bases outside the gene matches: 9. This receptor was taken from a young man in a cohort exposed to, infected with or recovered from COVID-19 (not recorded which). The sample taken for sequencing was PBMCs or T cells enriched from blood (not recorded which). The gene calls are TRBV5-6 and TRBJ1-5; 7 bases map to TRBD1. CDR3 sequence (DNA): TGTGCCAGCAGCTGGGGTACTGGGACAGCTAGCAATCAGCCCCAGCATTTT. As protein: CASSWGTGTASNQPQHF.